These 7 T cell receptor beta chains were all obtained from the same sample, sequenced in a study of blood T cell repertoires in COVID-19. The repertoire was sequenced with immunoSEQ multiplex PCR; TCRdb's copy has only in-frame clones and lacks some. The data show about 250,000 clones, 80% to 85% seen once. What was sequenced was peripheral blood. The receptors shown here come from a person aged 70 to 79 with COVID-19, enrolled during active disease.

The chain links TRBV7-2 to TRBJ1-5; 8 bases align to TRBD1. The CDR3 runs to 17 residues. With 1 base clipped from V and 4 bases from J, the junction kept 9 bases outside the gene matches. Germline V CDR1 and CDR2: SGHTA, FQGNSA. The CDR3 reads CASSLVGAGGANQPQHF. The DNA for the CDR3 is TGTGCCAGCAGCTTAGTTGGGGCAGGGGGCGCAAATCAGCCCCAGCATTTT.

This clone was detected once. The chain is built from TRBV28 and TRBJ1-5, with D tentatively TRBD1 (6 bases). CDR1 MDHEN and CDR2 SYDVKM come from the germline V gene. The V end lost 3 bases, the J end lost 3 bases, and 15 bases lay between the germline ends. The CDR3 length is 16 residues. CDR3 residues: CASSFQGGGDNQPQHF. CDR3 sequence (DNA): TGTGCCAGCAGTTTCCAAGGAGGGGGGGACAATCAGCCCCAGCATTTT.

The V gene is TRBV15, the J gene TRBJ2-4; 7 positions match TRBD1. Trimming removed 3 bases from V and 6 bases from J; junction bases left unmatched: 2. CDR3 size: 13 residues. Germline assignment: CDR1 LNHNV and CDR2 YYDKDF (reference sequence). CDR3 DNA: TGTGCCACCAGCAGGGGACAGACAAACATTCAGTACTTC. Translating it yields CATSRGQTNIQYF.

This rearrangement joins TRBV18 to TRBJ1-2, with 8 bases aligning to TRBD1. CDR3 length: 15 residues. With 5 bases clipped from V and 0 bases from J, the junction kept 5 bases outside the gene matches. Germline lookup yields CDR1 KGHSH and CDR2 LQKENI. CDR3 residues: CASSYGTGTNYGYTF. The CDR3 DNA reads as TGTGCCAGCTCATATGGGACAGGCACTAACTATGGCTACACCTTC.

V and J are TRBV18 and TRBJ2-1, with 9 bases matching TRBD2. With 3 bases clipped from V and 7 bases from J, the junction kept 19 bases outside the gene matches. Germline V gene lookup returns CDR1 KGHSH and CDR2 LQKENI. This CDR3 spans 19 amino acids. As DNA, the CDR3 is TGTGCCAGCTCACCGTATCGTTTAGCGGGAGCTAGAACCGGGAATGAGCAGTTCTTC. The encoded protein is CASSPYRLAGARTGNEQFF. The variable domain in full, completed from reference TRBV18 and TRBJ2-1, reads NAGVMQNPRHLVRRRGQEARLRCSPMKGHSHVYWYRQLPEEGLKFMVYLQKENIIDESGMPKERFSAEFPKEGPSILRIQQVVRGDSAAYFCASSPYRLAGARTGNEQFFGPGTRLTVL.

The V gene is TRBV7-3, the J gene TRBJ2-5; 7 bases are a match to TRBD2. The V segment lost 5 bases and the J segment 1 base; nucleotides outside the gene matches: 7. The germline V gene has CDR1 SGHTA and CDR2 FQGTGA. This CDR3 contains 15 residues. The CDR3, as DNA: TGTGCCAGCAGCATCCAGGGAGGGGCCCAAGAGACCCAGTACTTC. Translation: CASSIQGGAQETQYF.

The genes are TRBV28 and TRBJ2-1; TRBD2 might be the D (5 bases). CDR1 and CDR2 from the germline V gene are MDHEN and SYDVKM. V lost 6 bases and J lost 5, with 11 bases in between. This CDR3 comprises 13 residues. The CDR3 DNA reads as TGTGCCAGCAGGAAGCGGAGAAACAATGAGCAGTTCTTC. Residues: CASRKRRNNEQFF.